The 24 T cell receptor beta chains in this list originate from one sample, sequenced in a study of cytomegalovirus exposure and HLA in healthy donors. Primers for the PCR totalled 60 Vbeta and 13 Jbeta. Data came from immunoSEQ multiplex PCR; TCRdb stores just in-frame clones and leaves some out. Altogether around 160,000 clones are present, 75% to 90% being singletons, with the ten largest covering 1.9%. Sequenced material: PBMCs. The receptors shown here come from a human donor in good health.

This clone was counted a few times. V usage is TRBV5-4 and J usage is TRBJ1-1, with D perhaps matching TRBD1 (5 bases). This CDR3 is built from 13 residues. Deletions cut 2 bases from V and 3 bases from J, with 8 bases between. Germline CDR1 is SGHNT and CDR2 is YYREEE (reference sequence). CDR3 sequence reads: CASSLSRDTEAFF. CDR3 coding DNA: TGTGCCAGCAGCTTAAGCAGGGACACTGAAGCTTTCTTT. Variable domain in full (rest from reference TRBV5-4 and TRBJ1-1): ETGVTQSPTHLIKTRGQQVTLRCSSQSGHNTVSWYQQALGQGPQFIFQYYREEENGRGNFPPRFSGLQFPNYSSELNVNALELDDSALYLCASSLSRDTEAFFGQGTRLTVV.

The V call is TRBV5-1, the J call TRBJ1-3; 7 positions match TRBD1. Trimming cost V 0 bases and J 4 bases; bases outside gene matches: 4. Germline assignment: CDR1 SGHRS and CDR2 YFSETQ. CDR3 length: 15 amino acids. The CDR3 sequence: CASSLAQGSGNTIYF. CDR3 nucleotides: TGCGCCAGCAGCTTGGCACAGGGGAGCGGAAACACCATATATTTT.

J is TRBJ1-4 and V is TRBV7-9, with 11 bases fitting TRBD1. The V gene end was trimmed by 4 bases and the J gene end by 1 base; junction bases not matched to a gene: 8. From germline, CDR1 is SEHNR and CDR2 FQNEAQ (reference sequence). CDR3 length equals 18 residues. CDR3 region: CASSSLWTGGETNEKLFF. The DNA of the CDR3 is TGTGCCAGCAGCTCCCTCTGGACAGGGGGCGAAACTAATGAAAAACTGTTTTTT.

The gene calls are TRBV7-8 and TRBJ2-2; 8 nucleotides agree with TRBD1. Germline V gene data show CDR1 as SGHVS and CDR2 as FQNEAQ. Trimming at V came to 0 bases and at J to 6 bases, leaving 9 bases not matched to a gene. This CDR3 has 17 amino acids. The CDR3 DNA reads as TGTGCCAGCAGCTTAGCTCGGACAGGGAGGTTCTCCGGGGAGCTGTTTTTT. Its translation is CASSLARTGRFSGELFF. The full variable domain, completed using reference TRBV7-8 and TRBJ2-2, is GAGVSQSPRYKVAKRGQDVALRCDPISGHVSLFWYQQALGQGPEFLTYFQNEAQLDKSGLPSDRFFAERPEGSVSTLKIQRTQQEDSAVYLCASSLARTGRFSGELFFGEGSRLTVL.

The chain joins TRBV28 to TRBJ1-2; TRBD1 matches at 8 bases. Trimming cost V 6 bases and J 1 base; bases outside gene matches: 4. The CDR3 runs 14 residues. Germline CDR1 MDHEN, CDR2 SYDVKM. Here the CDR3 DNA reads TGTGCCAGCAGGCAAACAGGGGGTAACTATGGCTACACCTTC. Its translation: CASRQTGGNYGYTF.

This rearrangement joins TRBV10-1 to TRBJ2-5, with 10 nucleotides matching TRBD2. The CDR3 extends over 13 amino acids. V lost 5 bases to trimming and J lost 12 bases; unmatched junction nucleotides: 9. Germline CDR1 WNHNN, CDR2 SYGVQD (reference sequence). CDR3 coding DNA: TGCGCCAGCAGTCTTTGGACTAGCGGAGACAAGTACTTC. The encoded protein is CASSLWTSGDKYF.

Comments on this clone: The identical CDR3 is also encoded by other nucleotide sequences in the sample. The chain combines TRBV5-1 with TRBJ1-1; 8 nucleotides line up with TRBD1. Trimming at V came to 4 bases and at J to 2 bases, leaving 4 bases not matched to a gene. Germline CDR1 and CDR2: SGHRS and YFSETQ. The length of the CDR3 is 14 residues. In nucleotides, the CDR3 is TGCGCCAGCAGCGGCGGACAGGGAAACACTGAAGCTTTCTTT. This gives the protein CASSGGQGNTEAFF.

As regards this clone: One junction end disagrees with the germline gene, perhaps due to a read error. DNA for the CDR3: TGTTCCAGCAGCCCCCCGTTGGGTGAGGGTAGCACAGATACGCAGTATTTT. Amino acids: CSSSPPLGEGSTDTQYF. The chain recombines TRBV7-9 with TRBJ2-3; TRBD2 is a possible D gene (5 bases). Per the germline V gene, CDR1 is SEHNR and CDR2 is FQNEAQ (reference sequence). The CDR3 runs to 17 residues.

The chain recombines TRBV5-1 with TRBJ1-2, with 8 bases matching TRBD1. Germline V gene sequence: CDR1 SGHRS, CDR2 YFSETQ. With V trimmed by 4 bases and J by 1 base, 12 bases remained unmatched. The CDR3 is made up of 17 amino acids. CDR3 DNA sequence: TGCGCCAGCAGCCTAGGGACAGGCCAAAGGGTTAACTATGGCTACACCTTC. The encoded protein is CASSLGTGQRVNYGYTF. The full variable domain, in which reference TRBV5-1 and TRBJ1-2 provide the parts outside the CDR3, is KAGVTQTPRYLIKTRGQQVTLSCSPISGHRSVSWYQQTPGQGLQFLFEYFSETQRNKGNFPGRFSGRQFSNSRSEMNVSTLELGDSALYLCASSLGTGQRVNYGYTFGSGTRLTVV.

CDR3 region: CASSQGQVGTEAFF. CDR3 nucleotide sequence: TGCGCCAGCAGCCAAGGACAGGTGGGCACTGAAGCTTTCTTT. The gene calls are TRBV4-3 and TRBJ1-1; TRBD1 might be the D (6 bases). V was trimmed by 1 base and J by 4 bases, leaving 10 bases between them. There are 14 residues in the CDR3. Germline assignment: CDR1 LGHNA and CDR2 YSLEER.

In DNA form, the CDR3 reads TGTGCCAGCAGCTTAGATCAGGGTATCACTGAAGCTTTCTTT. Translation: CASSLDQGITEAFF. The genes are TRBV7-9 and TRBJ1-1; possible D gene TRBD1, 5 bases. This CDR3 has 14 residues. The V end lost 1 base, the J end lost 4 bases, and 10 bases lay between the germline ends. Germline values: CDR1 SEHNR, CDR2 FQNEAQ (reference sequence).

The rearrangement links TRBV5-8 to TRBJ2-1, with TRBD1 identical over 10 bases. CDR1 and CDR2 (germline): SGHTS, YDEGEE. V was clipped by 0 bases and J by 4 bases; unmatched bases: 4. This CDR3 is 16 amino acids long. The CDR3 spells CASSLGTGGKYNEQFF. CDR3 bases: TGTGCCAGCAGCTTGGGGACAGGGGGAAAGTACAATGAGCAGTTCTTC.

This clone was seen a few times. The chain has TRBV15 and TRBJ2-1; a possible D gene is TRBD2 (5 bases). The CDR3 runs to 15 residues. Trimming removed 3 bases from V and 10 bases from J, with 19 bases in between. In germline, CDR1 is LNHNV, CDR2 YYDKDF (reference sequence). CDR3 sequence: CATSSALVGVNEQFF. In nucleotides, the CDR3 is TGTGCCACCAGCAGTGCCCTGGTCGGGGTAAACGAGCAGTTCTTC.

The CDR3 nucleotides are TGTGCCAGCAGCTTAAAGGGCGAGGGAACACCCCTCCACTTT. Its protein is CASSLKGEGTPLHF. V is TRBV7-3 and J is TRBJ1-6; D unclear. Germline V CDR1 and CDR2: SGHTA, FQGTGA. The CDR3 has 14 amino acids. V was clipped by 1 base and J by 11 bases, with 12 bases between them.

The J gene is TRBJ2-7, the V gene TRBV6-6; TRBD1 agrees at 8 bases. J lost 13 bases, V lost 5 bases, and 10 bases had no gene match. The CDR3 totals 12 residues. Per germline, CDR1 MNHNY and CDR2 SVGAGI (reference sequence). CDR3 region: CASSLPQGGLYF. CDR3 in DNA: TGTGCCAGCAGTCTACCACAGGGGGGCCTTTACTTC.

CDR3 in amino acids: CASSVGRGTDTQYF. The CDR3 DNA follows: TGTGCCAGCAGTGTGGGCAGGGGCACAGATACGCAGTATTTT. The rearrangement joins TRBV2 to TRBJ2-3, with a tentative D call TRBD1 (5 bases). Per the germline V gene, CDR1 is SNHLY and CDR2 is FYNNEI. The CDR3 is 14 amino acids. V lost 4 bases, J lost 1 base, and 9 bases lay in between.

The rearrangement links TRBV13 to TRBJ2-7; D perhaps matches TRBD2 (6 bases). Per the germline V gene, CDR1 is PRHDT and CDR2 is FYEKMQ (reference sequence). Trimming took off 4 bases at V and 0 bases at J, with 16 bases between the two ends. There are 16 residues in the CDR3. CDR3 nucleotides: TGTGCCAGCAGCTCCACTTCTAGCGAAAGCTCCTACGAGCAGTACTTC. Its translation is CASSSTSSESSYEQYF. The variable domain in full, completed from reference TRBV13 and TRBJ2-7, reads AAGVIQSPRHLIKEKRETATLKCYPIPRHDTVYWYQQGPGQDPQFLISFYEKMQSDKGSIPDRFSAQQFSDYHSELNMSSLELGDSALYFCASSSTSSESSYEQYFGPGTRLTVT.

The chain uses TRBV28 and TRBJ1-5, with D uncertain. V was shortened by 9 bases and J by 5 bases, with 17 bases between the two germline ends. The CDR3 is made up of 14 amino acids. CDR1 and CDR2 (germline): MDHEN, SYDVKM. DNA for the CDR3: TGTGCCAGTATTAACGCCCAAACTGATCAGCCCCAGCATTTT. Translation: CASINAQTDQPQHF. Full variable domain (missing parts from reference TRBV28 and TRBJ1-5): DVKVTQSSRYLVKRTGEKVFLECVQDMDHENMFWYRQDPGLGLRLIYFSYDVKMKEKGDIPEGYSVSREKKERFSLILESASTNQTSMYLCASINAQTDQPQHFGDGTRLSIL.

There are a few counts of this clone. The chain recombines TRBV4-1 with TRBJ1-1; 8 bases are a match to TRBD1. This CDR3 has 15 residues. V shed 3 bases and J 2 bases; nucleotides not matched to a gene: 5. Germline V gene data show CDR1 as MGHRA and CDR2 as YSYEKL. The CDR3 sequence: CASSHTGTGNTEAFF. CDR3 in DNA: TGCGCCAGCAGCCACACTGGGACAGGTAACACTGAAGCTTTCTTT.

CDR3 in DNA: TGTGCCAGCAGCTACGGGACTAGCGACGCAGATACGCAGTATTTT. Amino acid sequence: CASSYGTSDADTQYF. This chain joins TRBV13 and TRBJ2-3; 10 positions agree with TRBD2. The CDR3 loop spans 15 amino acids. In germline, CDR1 is PRHDT, CDR2 FYEKMQ (reference sequence). Trimming removed 4 bases from V and 4 bases from J; junction bases left unmatched: 5.

This chain uses TRBV4-3 with TRBJ1-2, with D possibly being TRBD1 (5 bases). The V gene lost 0 bases and the J gene lost 3 bases, with 11 bases spanning the gap. CDR1 LGHNA and CDR2 YSLEER come from the germline V gene. This CDR3 is 15 amino acids long. The CDR3 sequence: CASSQELGEDYGYTF. The CDR3 DNA is TGCGCCAGCAGCCAAGAGTTGGGGGAGGACTATGGCTACACCTTC.

The chain employs TRBV19 and TRBJ1-5; unclear D gene. The CDR3 contains 13 residues. Germline V gives CDR1 LNHDA, CDR2 SQIVND (reference sequence). V was shortened by 7 bases and J by 0 bases, with 7 bases between the two germline ends. CDR3 coding DNA: TGTGCCAGTAATCAGTATAGCAATCAGCCCCAGCATTTT. Its protein product is CASNQYSNQPQHF.

The J gene is TRBJ1-6, the V gene TRBV9; 8 bases align to TRBD1. V lost 0 bases, J lost 10 bases, and 6 bases stayed unmatched. This CDR3 is built from 15 residues. Looked up from germline, CDR1 is SGDLS and CDR2 is YYNGEE. The CDR3 reads CASSVEAGGRSPLHF. Written as DNA, the CDR3 is TGTGCCAGCAGCGTAGAGGCAGGGGGCCGATCACCCCTCCACTTT.

With regard to this clone: The junction shows a germline mismatch at one end, possibly a read error. The chain uses TRBV6-5 and TRBJ2-7; unclear D gene. The CDR3 totals 15 residues. Germline CDR1 reads MNHEY; CDR2 reads SVGAGI. The CDR3 region has the DNA TGTGCCAGCAGACGCCTAACTGGGCGCTCCAACGAGCAGTACTTC. Its protein is CASRRLTGRSNEQYF.